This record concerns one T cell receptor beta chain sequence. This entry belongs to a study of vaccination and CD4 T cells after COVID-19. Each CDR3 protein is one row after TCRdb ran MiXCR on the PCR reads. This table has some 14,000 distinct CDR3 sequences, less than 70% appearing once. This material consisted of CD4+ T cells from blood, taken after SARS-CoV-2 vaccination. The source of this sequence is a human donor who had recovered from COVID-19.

The CDR3 protein is CASSTGTSGNEQFF. The CDR3 nucleotides read TGTGCCAGCAGCACGGGGACTAGCGGGAATGAGCAGTTCTTC. The rearrangement joins TRBV7-2 to TRBJ2-1; 12 bases match TRBD2. There are 14 residues in the CDR3. The germline V gene has CDR1 SGHTA and CDR2 FQGNSA. The trim removed 5 bases at V and 7 bases at J, leaving 3 bases unmatched.